These 22 T cell receptor beta chains were all obtained from the same sample, sequenced in a study of T cell changes during pregnancy in multiple sclerosis. Using immunoSEQ multiplex PCR, the repertoire was profiled, and TCRdb retains in-frame clones only, with some absent. The repertoire holds over 50,000 clones, with 85% to 95% as singletons. This sample comprised CD4+ T cells from peripheral blood mononuclear cells, obtained in the third trimester of pregnancy. The origin of the receptors is a female donor with multiple sclerosis, enrolled in a pregnancy study.

CDR3 protein: CASSGRGIYEQYF. In DNA form, the CDR3 reads TGTGCCAGCAGTGGCAGGGGAATCTACGAGCAGTACTTC. The chain links TRBV6-1 to TRBJ2-7; D possibly corresponds to TRBD1 (6 bases). V was clipped by 4 bases and J by 3 bases, with 10 bases between them. The germline CDR1 and CDR2 sequences are MNHNS and SASEGT. There are 13 residues in the CDR3.

This chain joins TRBV11-3 and TRBJ2-1, with TRBD2 matching over 14 bases. The CDR3 has 17 amino acids. V lost 1 base to trimming and J lost 6 bases; unmatched junction nucleotides: 5. Germline V gives CDR1 SGHNT, CDR2 YENEEA. For the CDR3, the DNA is TGTGCCAGCAGCTTAGGCCCGGGACTAGCGGGAGCCAATGAGCAGTTCTTC. This codes for CASSLGPGLAGANEQFF.

This clone was picked up one time. The chain couples TRBV14 to TRBJ2-5, with D perhaps matching TRBD2 (5 bases). CDR1 and CDR2 from the germline V gene are SGHDN and FVKESK. The CDR3 covers 13 residues. Deletions cut 4 bases from V and 4 bases from J, with 10 bases between. The chain's CDR3 is CASSRGVTETQYF. In DNA, the CDR3 is TGTGCCAGCAGCCGGGGAGTTACAGAGACCCAGTACTTC.

This rearrangement joins TRBV27 to TRBJ2-3; tentative D call: TRBD1 (5 bases). Trimming removed 7 bases from V and 5 bases from J, with 10 bases in between. The CDR3 covers 12 residues. In germline, CDR1 is MNHEY, CDR2 SMNVEV (reference sequence). This chain's CDR3 is CASKPTGDTQYF. The CDR3 nucleotides are TGTGCCAGCAAACCCACAGGAGATACGCAGTATTTT.

This sequence joins TRBV7-7 and TRBJ2-7; D gene ambiguous. Deletions cut 1 base from V and 6 bases from J, with 4 bases between. CDR1 and CDR2 from the germline V gene are SSHAT and FNYEAQ (reference sequence). This CDR3 is 11 amino acids long. In DNA, the CDR3 is TGTGCCAGCAGCTTAGTCTGCGAGCAGTACTTC. Translation gives CASSLVCEQYF.

The chain has TRBV5-1 and TRBJ2-2; 10 bases align to TRBD1. Trimming removed 4 bases from V and 6 bases from J; junction bases left unmatched: 6. The CDR3 length is 15 residues. Germline-derived CDR1 and CDR2 are SGHRS and YFSETQ. The CDR3 coding sequence is TGCGCCAGCAGCCCTCCGGGACAGGGGTCCGGGGAGCTGTTTTTT. Protein sequence: CASSPPGQGSGELFF.

The table lists this clone with a few counts. The chain links TRBV14 to TRBJ2-3; maybe TRBD2 (6 bases). CDR1 is SGHDN and CDR2 is FVKESK in the germline V gene. This CDR3 region has 15 residues. Between the trimmed V and J ends, which lost 7 bases and 2 bases, there was a span of 16 bases. The CDR3 coding sequence is TGTGCCAGCACCCCCGGACGGGGGATCACAGATACGCAGTATTTT. Its translation: CASTPGRGITDTQYF. The entire variable domain, with the rest obtained from reference TRBV14 and TRBJ2-3, is as follows: EAGVTQFPSHSVIEKGQTVTLRCDPISGHDNLYWYRRVMGKEIKFLLHFVKESKQDESGMPNNRFLAERTGGTYSTLKVQPAELEDSGVYFCASTPGRGITDTQYFGPGTRLTVL.

This chain connects TRBV7-3 to TRBJ2-3; TRBD2 matches 8 bases. The CDR3 is 15 residues long. Germline lookup yields CDR1 SGHTA and CDR2 FQGTGA. V trimming: 4 bases; J trimming: 6 bases; junction bases outside the gene matches: 9. The CDR3, as DNA: TGTGCCAGCAGCTCCCGGGGGGGGCAACGGGATACGCAGTATTTT. As protein: CASSSRGGQRDTQYF.

The V and J genes are TRBV28 and TRBJ1-2; tentative D call: TRBD1 (6 bases). CDR1 MDHEN and CDR2 SYDVKM come from the germline V gene. The CDR3 length is 13 residues. The germline V and J ends were trimmed by 7 bases and 5 bases, with 14 bases remaining between them. CDR3 nucleotide sequence: TGTGCCAGCACCGTTGGGGGGGCTTATGGCTACACCTTC. Protein: CASTVGGAYGYTF.

The rearrangement joins TRBV6-5 to TRBJ2-7; D remains unclear. The ends were cut back, 4 bases at V and 5 bases at J, with 9 bases in the middle. The CDR3 has 12 amino acids. Per germline, CDR1 MNHEY and CDR2 SVGAGI. The CDR3: CASSSLSDEQYF. DNA for the CDR3: TGTGCCAGCAGTTCCCTGTCGGACGAGCAGTACTTC.

The chain combines TRBV30 with TRBJ1-4; D unresolved. V was trimmed by 4 bases and J by 7 bases, leaving 13 bases between them. The CDR3 loop spans 13 amino acids. Germline V gene lookup returns CDR1 GTSNPN and CDR2 SVGIG (reference sequence). CDR3 sequence: CAWTGIPSEKLFF. The DNA for the CDR3 is TGTGCCTGGACGGGGATTCCGAGTGAAAAACTGTTTTTT.

The CDR3 coding sequence is TGTGCCAGCTGGACAGGGATCAATCAGCCCCAGCATTTT. Its protein is CASWTGINQPQHF. The chain couples TRBV6-1 to TRBJ1-5; 8 positions agree with TRBD1. The CDR3 sequence is 13 residues long. Germline V CDR1 and CDR2: MNHNS, SASEGT. Unmatched junction bases numbered 3, after V lost 8 bases and J lost 3 bases.

This chain uses TRBV4-2 with TRBJ1-2; 11 positions match TRBD1. The trim removed 5 bases at V and 0 bases at J, leaving 11 bases unmatched. This CDR3 region has 18 residues. Germline assignment: CDR1 LGHNA and CDR2 YNFKEQ. CDR3: CASSIPPGQGVSNYGYTF. The DNA for the CDR3 is TGTGCCAGCAGCATTCCGCCGGGACAGGGGGTATCTAACTATGGCTACACCTTC.

CDR3 sequence: CASSVDRDYGYTF. The CDR3 DNA follows: TGTGCCAGCAGCGTAGACAGGGACTATGGCTACACCTTC. V usage is TRBV9 and J usage is TRBJ1-2; possible D gene TRBD1, 6 bases. The ends were cut back, 0 bases at V and 3 bases at J, with 6 bases in the middle. CDR1 SGDLS and CDR2 YYNGEE come from the germline V gene. The CDR3 totals 13 residues.

V usage is TRBV14 and J usage is TRBJ2-1; 10 bases fit TRBD1. CDR1 and CDR2 from the germline V gene are SGHDN and FVKESK. This CDR3 comprises 17 residues. Trimming took 5 bases from V and 8 from J; bases not matched to a gene: 15. CDR3: CASSFKTGTGVLDEQFF. The CDR3 coding sequence is TGTGCCAGCAGCTTCAAAACCGGGACAGGGGTCCTGGATGAGCAGTTCTTC.

The J gene is TRBJ2-6, the V gene TRBV10-3, with D unresolved. The CDR3 sequence is 16 residues long. Germline CDR1 reads ENHRY; CDR2 reads SYGVKD. The V gene lost 6 bases and the J gene lost 0 bases, with 12 bases spanning the gap. CDR3 DNA: TGTGCCATCAGAGACAACATTGGCTCTGGGGCCAACGTCCTGACTTTC. Translation: CAIRDNIGSGANVLTF.

The chain combines TRBV5-1 with TRBJ2-3; 7 nucleotides agree with TRBD1. The J segment lost 1 base and the V segment lost 4 bases, leaving 3 bases of the junction unmatched. This CDR3 contains 14 residues. Per the germline V gene, CDR1 is SGHRS and CDR2 is YFSETQ. CDR3 protein: CASSPGQGTDTQYF. The CDR3 region has the DNA TGCGCCAGCAGCCCAGGACAGGGCACAGATACGCAGTATTTT.

V gene TRBV18 combines with J gene TRBJ2-1; weak D call: TRBD2 (5 bases). V lost 4 bases to trimming and J lost 3 bases, with 10 bases between them. CDR3 length equals 14 residues. CDR1 and CDR2 from the germline V gene are KGHSH and LQKENI. This CDR3 reads CASSRAGDYNEQFF. The CDR3 nucleotides read TGTGCCAGCTCACGAGCCGGGGACTACAATGAGCAGTTCTTC.

CDR3 coding DNA: TGTGCCACCAGAAAAAACAGGGGGAACTCCTACGAGCAGTACTTC. Translating gives CATRKNRGNSYEQYF. The rearrangement links TRBV15 to TRBJ2-7; 8 bases are a match to TRBD1. In germline, CDR1 is LNHNV, CDR2 YYDKDF (reference sequence). V lost 6 bases and J lost 0; bases outside the gene matches: 7. The CDR3 is 15 residues long.

DNA for the CDR3: TGTGCCTGGAGTGTACAGTACAGGGGAACCGGTCAGCCCCAGCATTTT. This encodes CAWSVQYRGTGQPQHF. V and J are TRBV30 and TRBJ1-5; 7 bases line up with TRBD1. CDR1 is GTSNPN and CDR2 is SVGIG in the germline V gene (reference sequence). The CDR3 spans 16 residues. The J segment lost 6 bases and the V segment lost 0 bases, leaving 11 bases of the junction unmatched. The variable domain in full, completed from reference TRBV30 and TRBJ1-5, reads SQTIHQWPATLVQPVGSPLSLECTVEGTSNPNLYWYRQAAGRGLQLLFYSVGIGQISSEVPQNLSASRPQDRQFILSSKKLLLSDSGFYLCAWSVQYRGTGQPQHFGDGTRLSIL.

This clone was observed once. The chain carries TRBV15 and TRBJ1-1, with 8 bases identical to TRBD1. Per the germline V gene, CDR1 is LNHNV and CDR2 is YYDKDF (reference sequence). The length of the CDR3 is 15 residues. With 5 bases clipped from V and 0 bases from J, the junction kept 5 bases outside the gene matches. This CDR3 reads CATSYRTGLNTEAFF. The CDR3 DNA reads TGTGCCACCAGCTACCGGACAGGGTTGAACACTGAAGCTTTCTTT.

This chain uses TRBV19 with TRBJ1-2, with D hard to call. CDR1 is LNHDA and CDR2 is SQIVND in the germline V gene (reference sequence). CDR3 length equals 14 residues. V was trimmed by 3 bases and J by 1 base, leaving 9 bases between them. The CDR3 loop is CASSMNDINYGYTF. The CDR3 DNA reads as TGTGCCAGTAGTATGAATGACATTAACTATGGCTACACCTTC. Full variable domain (rest looked up from reference TRBV19 and TRBJ1-2): DGGITQSPKYLFRKEGQNVTLSCEQNLNHDAMYWYRQDPGQGLRLIYYSQIVNDFQKGDIAEGYSVSREKKESFPLTVTSAQKNPTAFYLCASSMNDINYGYTFGSGTRLTVV.